The text below deals with one T cell receptor beta chain. There is no known antigen for this receptor. Qualities for individual bases were not recorded, and no much larger clone is one base off. Libraries were made using the immunoSEQ multiplex PCR assay. Not all clones reach the TCRdb copy of this immuneACCESS table, which keeps in-frame sequences only. Checked studies attribute under half of the gap to unresolved V genes and leave the rest unexplained. The sample table contains around 8,100 clones; only one count was recorded for around 88% of them. The ten largest clones take up more than 13% of the sample. Repertoires were sampled repeatedly over the course of chemoradiotherapy so that clonal expansion in the tumor microenvironment could be followed. The sample belongs to a study of chemoradiotherapy in HPV16-positive cancers (dated by TCRdb to between 2021 and 2024). Context from the whole study: Functional T-cell assays on cells from a couple of HPV16-positive patients defined candidate HPV-specific T-cell clones and common TCR motifs. The candidate HPV-specific TCRs and motifs were subsequently tracked in TCR repertoires obtained from 86 patients with HPV-related cancers. Whether T-cell immunity against the HPV oncoproteins E6 and E7 changes during chemoradiotherapy and whether survival is affected by this immunity were examined in the study. What the work shows at the level of the full study, not this receptor alone: In HPV16-positive patients, expansion of HPV-responsive T cells during chemoradiotherapy was associated with improved recurrence-free survival. The functional definition of HPV-specific T cells was derived from only a couple of HPV16-positive patients, and the survival association was reported for HPV16-positive patients. Expansion of candidate HPV-specific clones and E7-related TCR motifs was observed in the tumor microenvironment during treatment, whereas no such expansion was observed for non-HPV-specific T cells.

The CDR3 contains 17 residues, cysteine and phenylalanine counted. Only the CDR3 region is kept as DNA, spanning 51 bases read in frame from base 1. The germline V gene (reference sequence) specifies LNHDA as CDR1 and SQIVND as CDR2. Deletion took 5 bases off V and 5 bases off J, with a span of 24 bases between the germline ends. This TCR derives from a human donor with HPV-associated anogenital cancer. The chain is assembled from TRBV19 and TRBJ1-1; no D gene can be assigned with confidence. The starting material was blood, obtained from a patient who underwent chemoradiotherapy. The nucleotide sequence reads TGTGCCAGTAGTTCCGGGCCCAATCTTTACCCGAGGACTGAAGCTTTCTTT. The encoded protein is CASSSGPNLYPRTEAFF.